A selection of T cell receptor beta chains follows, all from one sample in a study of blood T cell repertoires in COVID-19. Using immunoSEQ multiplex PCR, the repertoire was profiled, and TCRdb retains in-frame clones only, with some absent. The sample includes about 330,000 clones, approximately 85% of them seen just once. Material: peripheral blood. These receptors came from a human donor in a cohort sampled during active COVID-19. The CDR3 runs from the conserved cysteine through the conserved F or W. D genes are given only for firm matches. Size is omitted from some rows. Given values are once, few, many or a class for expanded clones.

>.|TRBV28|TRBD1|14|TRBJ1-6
TGTGCCAGCAGTATCGGGACAGGGATTTCACCCCTCCACTTT
CASSIGTGISPLHF
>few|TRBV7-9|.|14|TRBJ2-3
TGTGCCAGCACGTTTCCGGGGAGCACAGATACGCAGTATTTT
CASTFPGSTDTQYF
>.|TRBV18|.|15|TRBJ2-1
TGTGCCAGCTCACCAGGGCAGGGGATCATCTATGAGCAGTTCTTC
CASSPGQGIIYEQFF
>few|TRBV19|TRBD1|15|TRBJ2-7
TGTGCCAGTAGCCCACAGACAGGGGGCTCGGTGGTGCAGTACTTC
CASSPQTGGSVVQYF
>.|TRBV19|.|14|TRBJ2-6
TGTGCCAGTAGCCGAGGTTCTGGGGCCAACGTCCTGACTTTC
CASSRGSGANVLTF
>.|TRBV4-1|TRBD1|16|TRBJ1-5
TGCGCCAGCACCCCGACAGGGAAGGGAGTTAATCAGCCCCAGCATTTT
CASTPTGKGVNQPQHF
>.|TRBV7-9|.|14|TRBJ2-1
TGTGCCAGCATCCCGGTGGGGGCAAACAATGAGCAGTTCTTC
CASIPVGANNEQFF
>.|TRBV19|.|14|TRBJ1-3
TGTGCCAGTAGTACCCGAGCCTCTGGAAACACCATATATTTT
CASSTRASGNTIYF
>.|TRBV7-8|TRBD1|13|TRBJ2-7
TGTGCCAGCGGACAGGAAAGCTCCTACGAGCAGTACTTC
CASGQESSYEQYF
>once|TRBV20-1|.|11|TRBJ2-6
TGCAGTGCCGCTGGGGCCAACGTCCTGACTTTC
CSAAGANVLTF
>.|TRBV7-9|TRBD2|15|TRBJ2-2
TGTGCCAGCAGCCTCGGGACTAGAGGCACCGGGGAGCTGTTTTTT
CASSLGTRGTGELFF
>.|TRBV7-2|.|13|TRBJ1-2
TGTGCCAGCAGCTCGACGGGGAACTATGGCTACACCTTC
CASSSTGNYGYTF
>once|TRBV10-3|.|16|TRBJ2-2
TGTGCCATCAGTGAGAATAACAGGGCGAACACCGGGGAGCTGTTTTTT
CAISENNRANTGELFF
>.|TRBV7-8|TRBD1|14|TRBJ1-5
TGTGCCAGCAGCTTGACAGGGACTCCACTGCCCCAGCATTTT
CASSLTGTPLPQHF
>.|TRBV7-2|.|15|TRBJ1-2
TGTGCCAGCAGCTTACGCAGGACAGCTTTGTATGGCTACACCTTC
CASSLRRTALYGYTF
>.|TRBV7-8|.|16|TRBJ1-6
TGTGCCAGCAAAGTAAGGAGGGGAAACTATAATTCACCCCTCCACTTT
CASKVRRGNYNSPLHF
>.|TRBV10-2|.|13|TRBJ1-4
TGCGCCAGCCGGGACATTCCTAATGAAAAACTGTTTTTT
CASRDIPNEKLFF
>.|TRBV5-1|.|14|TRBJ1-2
TGCGCCAGCAGCTTGGACGGCAGGGGTTACGGCTACACCTTC
CASSLDGRGYGYTF
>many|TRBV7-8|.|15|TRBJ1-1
TGTGCCAGCAGCACCTCGGGATCGGTGAACACTGAAGCTTTCTTT
CASSTSGSVNTEAFF
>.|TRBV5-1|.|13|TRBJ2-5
TGCGCCAGCAGCTTGACTACCCAAGAGACCCAGTACTTC
CASSLTTQETQYF
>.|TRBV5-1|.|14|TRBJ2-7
TGCGCCAGCAGCCTGATCCCAGGATCCTACGAGCAGTACTTC
CASSLIPGSYEQYF
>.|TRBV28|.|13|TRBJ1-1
TGTGCCAGCAGTTTATCAGGGGTCGGTGAAGCTTTCTTT
CASSLSGVGEAFF
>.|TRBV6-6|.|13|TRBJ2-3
TGTGCCAGCAGAGACAGAAACACAGATACGCAGTATTTT
CASRDRNTDTQYF
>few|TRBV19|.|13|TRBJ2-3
TGTGCCAGTAGTCAAAACAGGGATGATACGCAGTATTTT
CASSQNRDDTQYF